Given below is one T cell receptor beta chain in context. What it binds is unknown. The data were obtained in a study of beta chain features in type 1 diabetes. Findings of the study overall: The study notes PCR might favor shorter templates equally in patients and controls. Diminished insertions and augmented deletions at VDJ junctions characterized type 1 diabetes patients. Using cDNA template may skew counts toward highly expressing activated cells.

CDR3 length equals 20 residues. Sequencing targeted expressed TCRB transcripts, as all isolated RNA had been reverse transcribed. Repertoires were generated with immunoSEQ multiplex PCR, while TCRdb's copy carries only in-frame clones and drops some. This table holds about 900,000 clones, roughly a sixth found once. The TCR sequence derives from a woman younger than 35 in good health. V gene TRBV21-1 combines with J gene TRBJ2-3; the table's D call TRBD1 went unverified against the DNA. TRBV21-1 is a documented pseudogene. The sequenced sample consisted of naive CD4+ T cells from blood. For the CDR3, the DNA is TGTGCCAGCAGCGAACAACTCGACAGGGAAGGAGTGCGGAGGGCAGATACGCAGTATTTT. Translating it yields CASSEQLDREGVRRADTQYF.